Each of the 31 T cell receptor beta chains below was sequenced from the same sample in a study of blood T cell repertoires in COVID-19. The data were produced by immunoSEQ multiplex PCR, yet TCRdb's version contains in-frame clones alone and is incomplete. The data contain some 220,000 clones, 65% to 90% of them singletons. Sample: peripheral blood. These receptors were obtained from a man aged 45 to 65 with active or convalescent COVID-19.

The chain recombines TRBV7-3 with TRBJ2-1; a possible D gene is TRBD2 (5 bases). V was clipped by 5 bases and J by 1 base, with 12 bases between them. From germline, CDR1 is SGHTA and CDR2 FQGTGA. This CDR3 is built from 15 residues. The CDR3 nucleotides read TGTGCCAGCAGCCCCGCTAGCCTTTCCTACAATGAGCAGTTCTTC. Its translation: CASSPASLSYNEQFF.

This chain links TRBV25-1 with TRBJ1-1, with 7 bases matching TRBD1. The germline V gene has CDR1 MGHDK and CDR2 SYGVNS. The length of the CDR3 is 14 residues. The junction had 9 bases not matched to a gene; V was cut back by 6 bases and J by 5 bases. CDR3 DNA: TGTGCCAGCAGCTATTCGACAGGGATAACTGAAGCTTTCTTT. Translation gives CASSYSTGITEAFF.

The chain couples TRBV7-2 to TRBJ2-7; 12 bases agree with TRBD2. The CDR3 has 16 residues. V lost 2 bases, J lost 5 bases, and 7 bases stayed unmatched. CDR1 and CDR2 from the germline V gene are SGHTA and FQGNSA. The DNA for the CDR3 is TGTGCCAGCAGCTTAATAGGACTAGCGGGACGCGACGAGCAGTACTTC. Protein sequence: CASSLIGLAGRDEQYF.

The J gene is TRBJ2-6, the V gene TRBV5-8; D gene unclear. The germline CDR1 and CDR2 sequences are SGHTS and YDEGEE. The CDR3 is 16 amino acids. V dropped 3 bases and J dropped 3 bases, with 13 bases sitting between them. As DNA, the CDR3 is TGTGCCAGCAGCTCAGTTTTGGTCGTTGGGGCCAACGTCCTGACTTTC. This encodes CASSSVLVVGANVLTF.

This clone turned up a few times. The chain combines TRBV7-9 with TRBJ2-7; D might be TRBD1 (6 bases). Germline V CDR1 and CDR2: SEHNR, FQNEAQ (reference sequence). Deletions cut 4 bases from V and 4 bases from J, with 11 bases between. There are 13 residues in the CDR3. CDR3 bases: TGTGCCAGCAGCTCCTTGGACAGATACGAGCAGTACGTC. Residues: CASSSLDRYEQYV.

V is TRBV27 and J is TRBJ2-1; 13 bases align to TRBD2. The V and J ends lost 1 base and 6 bases, in that order; junction bases with no gene match: 6. This CDR3 comprises 17 residues. Germline-derived CDR1 and CDR2 are MNHEY and SMNVEV (reference sequence). For the CDR3, the DNA is TGTGCCAGCAGTTTATTACTAGCGGGAGGGCCTGGCAATGAGCAGTTCTTC. Translation gives CASSLLLAGGPGNEQFF.

The gene calls are TRBV7-3 and TRBJ1-6; unclear D gene. V was cut by 1 base and J by 11 bases, with 12 bases left in between. The CDR3 is made up of 14 amino acids. In germline, CDR1 is SGHTA, CDR2 FQGTGA. CDR3 nucleotides: TGTGCCAGCAGCTTAAAGTTCGGGGTCACACCCCTCCACTTT. This codes for CASSLKFGVTPLHF.

Within the sample, this clone is medium-sized (0.01 to 0.1%). In nucleotides, the CDR3 is TGTGCCAGCAGCGCGGTATCCGGGACAGGGCCCACCGGGGAGCTGTTTTTT. It encodes CASSAVSGTGPTGELFF. The chain links TRBV9 to TRBJ2-2; the match to TRBD1 covers 9 bases. The CDR3 contains 17 residues. Germline V gene data show CDR1 as SGDLS and CDR2 as YYNGEE. Germline trimming cut 3 bases from V and 4 bases from J; bases unmatched to any gene: 10.

CDR3 residues: CASSLATAPRIQATQYF. In nucleotides, the CDR3 is TGTGCCAGCAGCTTGGCCACGGCACCACGTATCCAGGCGACCCAGTACTTC. This sequence joins TRBV5-5 and TRBJ2-5; D unclear. Looked up from germline, CDR1 is SGHKS and CDR2 is YYEKEE (reference sequence). The CDR3 spans 17 residues. V was clipped by 0 bases and J by 7 bases, with 22 bases between them.

Regarding this clone: Other DNA sequences in the sample encode the same CDR3. The gene calls are TRBV28 and TRBJ1-2, with TRBD1 identical over 8 bases. Looked up from germline, CDR1 is MDHEN and CDR2 is SYDVKM. V was clipped by 1 base and J by 8 bases; unmatched bases: 3. The CDR3 runs to 13 residues. The CDR3 sequence: CASSLSGGDGYTF. The CDR3 DNA follows: TGTGCCAGCAGTTTATCAGGGGGCGACGGCTACACCTTC.

The rearrangement uses TRBV18 and TRBJ2-7, with 7 bases identical to TRBD2. The V segment lost 5 bases and the J segment 3 bases; nucleotides outside the gene matches: 4. Germline CDR1 reads KGHSH; CDR2 reads LQKENI. The CDR3 is 13 residues long. The DNA of the CDR3 is TGTGCCAGCTCATCCGGGACTAACTACGAGCAGTACTTC. Its protein is CASSSGTNYEQYF.

The rearrangement uses TRBV6-6 and TRBJ1-2; 8 bases line up with TRBD1. Germline values: CDR1 MNHNY, CDR2 SVGAGI (reference sequence). V was clipped by 5 bases and J by 5 bases; unmatched bases: 22. The CDR3 runs 19 residues. CDR3 in amino acids: CASSPPYPRDRPKGYGYTF. The DNA of the CDR3 is TGTGCCAGCAGTCCCCCTTACCCCCGGGACAGGCCTAAGGGGTATGGCTACACCTTC.

Of note for this clone: A read error may be the cause here, since a much bigger clone is one base away. The rearrangement links TRBV6-6 to TRBJ2-2; D gene unclear. Trimming removed 5 bases from V and 0 bases from J, with 4 bases in between. Per germline, CDR1 MNHNY and CDR2 SVGAGI (reference sequence). CDR3 length: 13 residues. The CDR3 region is CASSTANTGELFF. In DNA, the CDR3 is TGTGCCAGCAGTACGGCGAACACCGGGGAGCTGTTTTTT.

V is TRBV15 and J is TRBJ1-1, with 7 nucleotides matching TRBD1. Germline values: CDR1 LNHNV, CDR2 YYDKDF (reference sequence). J gave up 2 bases and V 6 bases, and 6 bases lay outside the gene matches. CDR3 length: 14 amino acids. The CDR3, as DNA: TGTGCCACCAGTGGACAGGTCCGAAACACTGAAGCTTTCTTT. Amino acids: CATSGQVRNTEAFF.

CDR3 DNA: TGTGCCACCAGCAGCCCGGGTCGGAGCTCTGGAAACACCATATATTTT. Its protein is CATSSPGRSSGNTIYF. The chain is built from TRBV15 and TRBJ1-3, with D unresolved. The CDR3 consists of 16 residues. Germline CDR1 is LNHNV and CDR2 is YYDKDF (reference sequence). The V end was cut by 3 bases, the J end by 0 bases, with 12 bases between. Together with reference TRBV15 and TRBJ1-3, the CDR3 gives the full variable domain: DAMVIQNPRYQVTQFGKPVTLSCSQTLNHNVMYWYQQKSSQAPKLLFHYYDKDFNNEADTPDNFQSRRPNTSFCFLDIRSPGLGDTAMYLCATSSPGRSSGNTIYFGEGSWLTVV.

This clone was observed a few times. The genes are TRBV4-2 and TRBJ1-6; TRBD1 might be the D (6 bases). Germline CDR1 is LGHNA and CDR2 is YNFKEQ. CDR3 size: 17 residues. V dropped 2 bases and J dropped 5 bases, with 16 bases sitting between them. The CDR3 sequence is CASSQPWGGANNSPLHF. CDR3 sequence (DNA): TGTGCCAGCAGCCAACCCTGGGGGGGGGCTAATAATTCACCCCTCCACTTT.

The chain's CDR3 is CASSTLTGDVYGYTF. CDR3 coding DNA: TGTGCCAGCAGTACACTGACAGGGGATGTTTATGGCTACACCTTC. The chain recombines TRBV9 with TRBJ1-2, with 8 nucleotides matching TRBD1. After removal of 5 bases from V and 5 bases from J, the junction contained 11 bases not matched to a gene. The CDR3 length is 15 residues. Germline-derived CDR1 and CDR2 are SGDLS and YYNGEE. Supplemented by reference TRBV9 and TRBJ1-2, the full variable domain reads DSGVTQTPKHLITATGQRVTLRCSPRSGDLSVYWYQQSLDQGLQFLIQYYNGEERAKGNILERFSAQQFPDLHSELNLSSLELGDSALYFCASSTLTGDVYGYTFGSGTRLTVV.

This chain connects TRBV9 to TRBJ2-5; 13 bases agree with TRBD2. CDR1 is SGDLS, CDR2 YYNGEE, per germline. V lost 2 bases and J lost 7; bases outside the gene matches: 8. This CDR3 is built from 16 residues. The CDR3 here is CASSVTSGGGVGTQYF. CDR3 DNA sequence: TGTGCCAGCAGCGTCACTAGCGGGGGGGGCGTAGGGACCCAGTACTTC.

The chain couples TRBV5-5 to TRBJ1-4; no clear D. The CDR3 totals 15 residues. From germline, CDR1 is SGHKS and CDR2 YYEKEE (reference sequence). Trimming cost V 2 bases and J 4 bases, with 12 bases left between them. CDR3 nucleotide sequence: TGTGCCAGCAGCTTACGAGGGCCCTTTAATGAAAAACTGTTTTTT. This encodes CASSLRGPFNEKLFF.

The CDR3 DNA follows: TGTGCCAGCCTCCCGCTGGGGGCCCAAGCCTATGGCTACACCTTC. Protein product: CASLPLGAQAYGYTF. The chain recombines TRBV7-9 with TRBJ1-2, with TRBD1 as a possible D gene (6 bases). Trimming removed 8 bases at V and 4 bases at J, with 20 bases between. The germline V gene has CDR1 SEHNR and CDR2 FQNEAQ (reference sequence). The CDR3 has 15 residues. The complete variable domain, with remaining parts taken from reference TRBV7-9 and TRBJ1-2, reads DTGVSQNPRHKITKRGQNVTFRCDPISEHNRLYWYRQTLGQGPEFLTYFQNEAQLEKSRLLSDRFSAERPKGSFSTLEIQRTEQGDSAMYLCASLPLGAQAYGYTFGSGTRLTVV.

This chain links TRBV19 with TRBJ1-5; maybe TRBD1 (6 bases). This CDR3 is 14 amino acids long. The ends were cut back, 6 bases at V and 7 bases at J, with 16 bases in the middle. Germline assignment: CDR1 LNHDA and CDR2 SQIVND (reference sequence). The CDR3 DNA reads as TGTGCCAGTAGGGACAGAGACGGTAAACAGCCCCAGCATTTT. Translating gives CASRDRDGKQPQHF.

The chain has TRBV7-2 and TRBJ2-2, with 7 nucleotides matching TRBD2. The CDR3 runs 15 residues. V lost 5 bases to trimming and J lost 1 base; unmatched junction nucleotides: 4. Germline CDR1 SGHTA, CDR2 FQGNSA. The CDR3 reads CASSRGRGNTGELFF. In DNA form, the CDR3 reads TGTGCCAGCAGCCGGGGGAGGGGGAACACCGGGGAGCTGTTTTTT.

This rearrangement joins TRBV7-9 to TRBJ1-4; tentatively, D is TRBD1 (5 bases). V was cut by 5 bases and J by 7 bases, with 14 bases left in between. Germline assignment: CDR1 SEHNR and CDR2 FQNEAQ (reference sequence). The CDR3 runs to 14 residues. The CDR3 loop reads CASSPQGVGEKLFF. Here the CDR3 DNA reads TGTGCCAGCAGCCCGCAGGGCGTAGGTGAAAAACTGTTTTTT.

The V call is TRBV6-5, the J call TRBJ2-1, with 10 bases that match TRBD2. Germline CDR1 and CDR2: MNHEY and SVGAGI. Trimming removed 2 bases from V and 9 bases from J; junction bases left unmatched: 7. There are 15 residues in the CDR3. The CDR3 region is CASSYETSGISEQFF. CDR3 DNA sequence: TGTGCCAGCAGTTACGAAACTAGCGGGATTAGTGAGCAGTTCTTC.

In this sample, this clone turned up a few times. J is TRBJ2-5 and V is TRBV18; TRBD2 matches at 11 bases. The V gene's germline CDR1 is KGHSH and CDR2 LQKENI. The CDR3 covers 14 residues. With V trimmed by 5 bases and J by 10 bases, 9 bases remained unmatched. The CDR3 protein is CASSAGTSGGGQYF. The CDR3, as DNA: TGTGCCAGCTCAGCCGGGACTAGCGGTGGAGGCCAGTACTTC.

The count of this clone is one. The chain links TRBV6-6 to TRBJ1-4; D ambiguous. Germline assignment: CDR1 MNHNY and CDR2 SVGAGI (reference sequence). Trimming removed 7 bases from V and 8 bases from J, with 17 bases in between. This CDR3 is 14 amino acids long. Here the CDR3 DNA reads TGTGCCAGCAAAGGCTCCCGCGGAGCGGAAAAACTGTTTTTT. Translation: CASKGSRGAEKLFF.

J is TRBJ1-2 and V is TRBV13; tentative D call: TRBD1 (6 bases). Trimming left V 5 bases short and J 3 bases short, with 16 bases between. The CDR3 has 15 residues. Germline CDR1 is PRHDT and CDR2 is FYEKMQ (reference sequence). The CDR3 DNA sequence: TGTGCCAGCAGCCCAAGCTCGGGGACACACTATGGCTACACCTTC. It codes for CASSPSSGTHYGYTF.

CDR3 nucleotides: TGTGCCAGCAGCCAGACCTACGAGCAGTACTTC. Translation: CASSQTYEQYF. V is TRBV6-5 and J is TRBJ2-7; no definite D call. Trimming stripped 6 bases from V and 2 bases from J, with 5 bases between. In germline, CDR1 is MNHEY, CDR2 SVGAGI. The CDR3 sequence is 11 residues long.

The genes are TRBV28 and TRBJ2-7; 7 positions match TRBD1. The germline V gene has CDR1 MDHEN and CDR2 SYDVKM. CDR3 length equals 17 residues. V trimming: 6 bases; J trimming: 6 bases; junction bases outside the gene matches: 20. The CDR3: CASSPVGRGILEAEQYV. In DNA, the CDR3 is TGTGCCAGCAGCCCCGTAGGCAGGGGGATTCTAGAGGCCGAGCAGTACGTC.

This chain joins TRBV6-5 and TRBJ1-1, with D perhaps matching TRBD1 (6 bases). Germline V gives CDR1 MNHEY, CDR2 SVGAGI. The CDR3 has 14 amino acids. Trimming took off 8 bases at V and 1 base at J, with 14 bases between the two ends. The CDR3 here is CASRDTLGNTEAFF. The CDR3 coding sequence is TGTGCCAGCCGGGACACCCTAGGGAACACTGAAGCTTTCTTT.

V and J are TRBV19 and TRBJ2-5; 10 bases fit TRBD1. Trimming cost V 3 bases and J 5 bases; bases outside gene matches: 6. CDR3 size: 15 residues. In germline, CDR1 is LNHDA, CDR2 SQIVND (reference sequence). The CDR3 loop reads CASSIPGQGPETQYF. The DNA for the CDR3 is TGTGCCAGTAGTATCCCGGGACAGGGGCCGGAGACCCAGTACTTC. Variable domain in full (rest from reference TRBV19 and TRBJ2-5): DGGITQSPKYLFRKEGQNVTLSCEQNLNHDAMYWYRQDPGQGLRLIYYSQIVNDFQKGDIAEGYSVSREKKESFPLTVTSAQKNPTAFYLCASSIPGQGPETQYFGPGTRLLVL.